This T cell receptor beta chain came from a study of blood T cell repertoires in COVID-19 (dated by TCRdb to about 2020). Regarding the study in general: Collaborator samples came from the United States, Italy and Spain and covered acute and convalescent phases of COVID-19. The prospective study material was composed of cDNA or gDNA derived from T cells, B-cell-depleted T cells, or PBMCs. Samples were obtained from the ongoing ImmuneRACE study (first 160 participants) and from over a thousand subjects provided by 6 global collaborators. The sample metadata nearly always contained a de-identified subject ID, COVID-19 status, age in years and sex. The dataset comprised deeply sampled blood TCRbeta repertoires from subjects exposed to, actively infected with, or recovered from COVID-19. Where available, HLA class I and class II types were obtained from metadata supplied by the sample provider rather than from assay-based typing. The repertoires were made available in a free public database intended to serve as a resource for research on the immune response to SARS-CoV-2. General study outcomes and caveats: The quantity of clinical and demographic metadata differed by source and by participant and was supplied without curation.

TCRbeta CDR3 regions were amplified from genomic DNA by means of the immunoSEQ Assay, a bias-controlled multiplex PCR. The original pipeline was this. Nucleated cell counts per sample were estimated from amplification of reference gene primers within the assay. To quantify the absolute abundance of each unique TCRbeta CDR3 rearrangement, sequence reads were collapsed and filtered. For each sample, productive Simpson clonality was calculated as the square root of Simpson's diversity index across productive rearrangements. TCRdb mirrors the immuneACCESS table, restricted to in-frame sequences. Some clones are absent from its copies; in checked studies, under half trace to an unresolved V gene, and the reason for the others is unknown. D and trimming were read from the DNA, whereas the V and J calls and clone size are those reported in that table. The sample table records approximately 280,000 clones; approximately 86% of these occur just once. Less than 10% of the sample lies in the top ten.

Collaborating institutions collected whole blood in K2EDTA tubes following their own protocols. For TCRbeta analysis, collaborator samples were shipped as frozen whole blood, as isolated PBMCs, or as DNA extracted from either sample type. About this clone: Its antigen specificity is not known. There are no base qualities to consult, and no much larger clone falls within one base.

Relative to germline, V is 2 bases shorter and J is 6 bases shorter, with 12 bases between their ends. Spanning cysteine to phenylalanine, the CDR3 consists of 15 amino acids. This entry keeps only the CDR3 DNA: 45 bases, framed from base 1. Based on the germline V gene, the CDR1 and CDR2 sequences are SGHDT and YYEEEE. This chain joins TRBV5-6 to TRBJ1-6; tentative D gene TRBD1, with 5 bases matching. The sequenced sample was peripheral blood. This receptor was obtained from a man younger than 30 with active or convalescent COVID-19. In nucleotides, the sequence is TGTGCCAGCAGCTTCGGCTCAGGGCCTAATTCACCCCTCCACTTT. The encoded protein is CASSFGSGPNSPLHF.